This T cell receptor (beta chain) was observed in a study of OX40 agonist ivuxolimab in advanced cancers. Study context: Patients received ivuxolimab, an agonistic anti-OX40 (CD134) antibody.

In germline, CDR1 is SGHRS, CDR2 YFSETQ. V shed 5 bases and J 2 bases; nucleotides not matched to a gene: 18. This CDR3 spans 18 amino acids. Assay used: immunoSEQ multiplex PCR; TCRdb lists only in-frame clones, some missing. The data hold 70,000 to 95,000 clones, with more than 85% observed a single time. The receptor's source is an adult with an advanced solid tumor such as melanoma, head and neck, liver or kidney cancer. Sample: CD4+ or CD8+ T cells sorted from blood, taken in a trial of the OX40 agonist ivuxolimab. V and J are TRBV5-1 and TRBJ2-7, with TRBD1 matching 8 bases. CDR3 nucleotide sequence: TGCGCCAGCAGTCATCTCCCCGTTGGACAGGGATCCGCCTACGAGCAGTACTTC. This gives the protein CASSHLPVGQGSAYEQYF.